Shown below are 21 T cell receptor beta chains from a single sample sequenced in a study of blood T cell repertoires in COVID-19. Sequencing used immunoSEQ multiplex PCR; TCRdb keeps in-frame clones, though not all of them. The data hold around 320,000 clones, with about 90% observed a single time. Sample: PBMCs or T cells enriched from blood (not recorded which). These TCRs come from a woman younger than 35 with acute COVID-19.

This chain uses TRBV12-3 or TRBV12-4 with TRBJ1-3; D uncertain. Trimming shortened V by 5 bases and J by 4 bases, and 9 bases separated the two germline ends. The CDR3 spans 13 residues. The CDR3 coding sequence is TGTGCCAGCAGTGTCCCGCAGGGAAACACCATATATTTT. Translated, it gives CASSVPQGNTIYF.

The chain has TRBV11-3 and TRBJ1-3; possible D gene TRBD1, 5 bases. CDR1 SGHNT and CDR2 YENEEA come from the germline V gene. CDR3 length: 15 amino acids. Trimming stripped 5 bases from V and 0 bases from J, with 11 bases between. CDR3 sequence: CASSADSRSGNTIYF. The CDR3 DNA sequence: TGTGCCAGCAGCGCTGACAGCCGCTCTGGAAACACCATATATTTT.

For the CDR3, the DNA is TGTGCCAGCAGTACTCGCCGCGTGAATGCCTACGAGCAGTACTTC. Its translation is CASSTRRVNAYEQYF. The chain carries TRBV28 and TRBJ2-7; D not resolved. The CDR3 runs 15 residues. The V end lost 5 bases, the J end lost 2 bases, and 16 bases lay between the germline ends. Germline V CDR1 and CDR2: MDHEN, SYDVKM.

The V call is TRBV5-6, the J call TRBJ2-5; D unresolved. CDR3 length: 12 amino acids. From germline, CDR1 is SGHDT and CDR2 YYEEEE. Trimming stripped 9 bases from V and 0 bases from J, with 9 bases between. Here the CDR3 reads CATRRYQETQYF. The CDR3 DNA follows: TGTGCCACCAGACGGTACCAAGAGACCCAGTACTTC.

This chain uses TRBV27 with TRBJ2-2; 9 positions agree with TRBD2. V gave up 6 bases and J gave up 0 bases; unmatched junction bases: 2. This CDR3 region has 15 residues. Germline V gene lookup returns CDR1 MNHEY and CDR2 SMNVEV (reference sequence). CDR3 sequence: CASRPSGTNTGELFF. The CDR3, as DNA: TGTGCCAGCAGACCTAGCGGGACGAACACCGGGGAGCTGTTTTTT.

About this clone itself: Within the sample, other DNA sequences also encode this same CDR3. V and J are TRBV5-1 and TRBJ1-2, with 7 bases identical to TRBD1. The CDR3 has 13 amino acids. Germline CDR1 SGHRS, CDR2 YFSETQ. V lost 0 bases, J lost 6 bases, and 2 bases stayed unmatched. CDR3 residues: CASSLDRGDGYTF. CDR3 in DNA: TGCGCCAGCAGCTTGGACAGGGGCGATGGCTACACCTTC.

This clone was detected only a few times. The rearrangement joins TRBV2 to TRBJ2-2, with D possibly TRBD1 on 5 matching bases. The CDR3 consists of 15 residues. V was shortened by 7 bases and J by 1 base, with 13 bases between the two germline ends. The V gene's germline CDR1 is SNHLY and CDR2 FYNNEI. CDR3 loop: CASTEPQGNTGELFF. In DNA, the CDR3 is TGTGCCAGCACCGAACCCCAGGGGAACACCGGGGAGCTGTTTTTT.

The chain has TRBV28 and TRBJ2-3; D might be TRBD1 (5 bases). The CDR3 is 14 residues long. Germline V gene sequence: CDR1 MDHEN, CDR2 SYDVKM. Trimming took 3 bases from V and 0 from J, leaving 7 bases between them. Here the CDR3 DNA reads TGTGCCAGCAGTTTTAGGGGTAGCACAGATACGCAGTATTTT. This encodes CASSFRGSTDTQYF.

V and J are TRBV11-2 and TRBJ1-2; 8 bases line up with TRBD1. The CDR3 has 15 amino acids. From germline, CDR1 is SGHAT and CDR2 FQNNGV. After removal of 1 base from V and 2 bases from J, the junction contained 3 bases not matched to a gene. CDR3 in DNA: TGTGCCAGCAGCTTAGTCGCAGGGGGCAACTATGGCTACACCTTC. Its translation is CASSLVAGGNYGYTF. Supplemented by reference TRBV11-2 and TRBJ1-2, the full variable domain reads EAGVAQSPRYKIIEKRQSVAFWCNPISGHATLYWYQQILGQGPKLLIQFQNNGVVDDSQLPKDRFSAERLKGVDSTLKIQPAKLEDSAVYLCASSLVAGGNYGYTFGSGTRLTVV.

The chain recombines TRBV28 with TRBJ1-5; the D gene is possibly TRBD1 (6 bases). The V gene's germline CDR1 is MDHEN and CDR2 SYDVKM. This CDR3 spans 13 amino acids. V lost 6 bases and J 5 bases, leaving 11 bases between the germline ends. CDR3 sequence: CASSRGGDQPQHF. CDR3 DNA: TGTGCCAGCAGCAGGGGAGGGGATCAGCCCCAGCATTTT.

The rearrangement links TRBV2 to TRBJ2-2, with 12 bases aligning to TRBD2. Per germline, CDR1 SNHLY and CDR2 FYNNEI. The CDR3 contains 17 residues. V lost 7 bases and J lost 6; bases outside the gene matches: 12. The CDR3 protein is CASTQTSGRGSPGELFF. The DNA of the CDR3 is TGTGCCAGCACTCAGACTAGCGGGAGAGGGTCCCCCGGGGAGCTGTTTTTT.

The chain links TRBV2 to TRBJ2-3, with D possibly being TRBD1 (6 bases). CDR3 size: 14 residues. From germline, CDR1 is SNHLY and CDR2 FYNNEI. The germline V and J ends were trimmed by 6 bases and 0 bases, with 10 bases remaining between them. CDR3 residues: CASSPGQSTDTQYF. Written as DNA, the CDR3 is TGTGCCAGCAGCCCCGGACAGAGCACAGATACGCAGTATTTT.

V gene TRBV5-6 combines with J gene TRBJ1-1, with 11 bases identical to TRBD1. The CDR3 totals 15 residues. Germline CDR1 is SGHDT and CDR2 is YYEEEE. V dropped 3 bases and J dropped 7; count of bases not matched to a gene: 8. DNA for the CDR3: TGTGCCAGCAGCTCCTTACGGGACAGGGGGAATGAAGCTTTCTTT. It encodes CASSSLRDRGNEAFF.

The genes are TRBV19 and TRBJ2-3; 10 nucleotides line up with TRBD2. The CDR3 is made up of 17 amino acids. The germline CDR1 and CDR2 sequences are LNHDA and SQIVND (reference sequence). With 5 bases clipped from V and 2 bases from J, the junction kept 10 bases outside the gene matches. The CDR3 DNA reads as TGTGCCAGTAGTTCACAAGGACTAGCGGCTAACACAGATACGCAGTATTTT. Translation gives CASSSQGLAANTDTQYF.

This rearrangement joins TRBV16 to TRBJ1-5; D not resolved. V lost 0 bases and J 5 bases, leaving 5 bases between the germline ends. The CDR3 totals 13 residues. Germline V gives CDR1 KGHSY, CDR2 FQNENV. CDR3 residues: CASSQSFDQPQHF. Here the CDR3 DNA reads TGTGCCAGCAGCCAATCGTTCGATCAGCCCCAGCATTTT.

This clone was seen just once. This rearrangement joins TRBV9 to TRBJ2-7; 7 bases match TRBD2. Germline CDR1 is SGDLS and CDR2 is YYNGEE. The CDR3 spans 18 residues. Trimming removed 3 bases from V and 3 bases from J; junction bases left unmatched: 18. The CDR3 DNA is TGTGCCAGCAGCGGAGGATTGACTAGCAGTGAGGTTTTCTACGAGCAGTACTTC. Translation gives CASSGGLTSSEVFYEQYF.

This clone occurred once. This rearrangement joins TRBV10-3 to TRBJ2-4, with D maybe TRBD2 (5 bases). The CDR3 runs 12 residues. Germline CDR1 ENHRY, CDR2 SYGVKD. Deletions cut 8 bases from V and 0 bases from J, with 5 bases between. The CDR3 loop reads CAIGLAKNIQYF. CDR3 coding DNA: TGTGCCATCGGACTAGCCAAAAACATTCAGTACTTC.

V is TRBV27 and J is TRBJ2-7, with D possibly TRBD1 on 6 matching bases. The V and J ends lost 4 bases and 3 bases respectively, with 13 bases between them. Germline values: CDR1 MNHEY, CDR2 SMNVEV (reference sequence). The CDR3 extends over 14 amino acids. The CDR3 bases are TGTGCCAGCAGTTCGAGACAGGAGATCTACGAGCAGTACTTC. Amino acid sequence: CASSSRQEIYEQYF.

The rearrangement joins TRBV10-3 to TRBJ1-5; the match to TRBD1 covers 7 bases. The germline gives CDR1 ENHRY, CDR2 SYGVKD. The length of the CDR3 is 14 residues. Trimming took 4 bases from V and 1 from J; bases not matched to a gene: 1. The CDR3 spells CAISVDRSNQPQHF. CDR3 nucleotides: TGTGCCATCAGTGTGGACAGGAGCAATCAGCCCCAGCATTTT.

The rearrangement joins TRBV7-9 to TRBJ2-3, with D tentatively TRBD2 (6 bases). The CDR3 is 15 amino acids. CDR1 is SEHNR, CDR2 FQNEAQ, per germline (reference sequence). V was clipped by 0 bases and J by 2 bases, with 9 bases between them. The CDR3: CASSLAGGFTDTQYF. DNA of the CDR3: TGTGCCAGCAGCTTAGCGGGGGGATTCACAGATACGCAGTATTTT.

The chain links TRBV6-6 to TRBJ1-4; D gene uncertain. The CDR3 covers 14 residues. V gave up 7 bases and J gave up 8 bases, with 17 bases separating them. Germline V lookup: CDR1 MNHNY, CDR2 SVGAGI (reference sequence). The CDR3 DNA is TGTGCCAGCATCGTCCGCCCCTGGAGGGAAAAACTGTTTTTT. It specifies CASIVRPWREKLFF.